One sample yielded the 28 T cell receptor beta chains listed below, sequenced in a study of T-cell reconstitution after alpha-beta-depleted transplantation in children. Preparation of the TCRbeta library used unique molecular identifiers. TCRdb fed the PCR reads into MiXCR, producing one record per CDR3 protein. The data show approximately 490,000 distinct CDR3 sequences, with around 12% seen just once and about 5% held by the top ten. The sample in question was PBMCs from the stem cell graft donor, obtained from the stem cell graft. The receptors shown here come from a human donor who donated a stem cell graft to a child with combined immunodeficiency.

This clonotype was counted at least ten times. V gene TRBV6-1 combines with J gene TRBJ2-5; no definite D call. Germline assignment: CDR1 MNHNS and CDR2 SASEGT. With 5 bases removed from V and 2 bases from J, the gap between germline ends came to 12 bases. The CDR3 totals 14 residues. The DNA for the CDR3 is TGTGCCAGCAGTCCCTTTACGGCACAAGAGACCCAGTACTTC. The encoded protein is CASSPFTAQETQYF.

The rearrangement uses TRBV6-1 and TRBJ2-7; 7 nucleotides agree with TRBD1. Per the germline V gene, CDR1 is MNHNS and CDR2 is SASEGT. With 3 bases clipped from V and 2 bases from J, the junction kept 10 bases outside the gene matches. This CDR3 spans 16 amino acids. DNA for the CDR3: TGTGCCAGCAGTGACCGTCCGGGACAGACTACCTACGAGCAGTACTTC. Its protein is CASSDRPGQTTYEQYF.

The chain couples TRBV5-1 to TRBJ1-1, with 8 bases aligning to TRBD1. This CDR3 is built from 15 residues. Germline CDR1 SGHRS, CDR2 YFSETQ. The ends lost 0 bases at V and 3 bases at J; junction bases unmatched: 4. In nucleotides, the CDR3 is TGCGCCAGCAGCTTGGGACAGGGGTTGGACACTGAAGCTTTCTTT. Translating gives CASSLGQGLDTEAFF.

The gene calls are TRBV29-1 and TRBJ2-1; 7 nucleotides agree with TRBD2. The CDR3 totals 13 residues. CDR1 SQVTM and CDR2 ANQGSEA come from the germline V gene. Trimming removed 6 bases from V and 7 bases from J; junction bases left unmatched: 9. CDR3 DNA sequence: TGCAGCGTGAGGCGGCTAGCGGATAATGAGCAGTTCTTC. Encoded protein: CSVRRLADNEQFF.

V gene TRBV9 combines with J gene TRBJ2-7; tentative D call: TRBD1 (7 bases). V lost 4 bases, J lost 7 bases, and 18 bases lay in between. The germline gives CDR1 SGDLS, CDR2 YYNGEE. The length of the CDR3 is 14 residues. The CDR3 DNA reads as TGTGCCAGCAGCCCCAGGGGGGTGTCCGCTGAGCAGTACTTC. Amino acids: CASSPRGVSAEQYF.

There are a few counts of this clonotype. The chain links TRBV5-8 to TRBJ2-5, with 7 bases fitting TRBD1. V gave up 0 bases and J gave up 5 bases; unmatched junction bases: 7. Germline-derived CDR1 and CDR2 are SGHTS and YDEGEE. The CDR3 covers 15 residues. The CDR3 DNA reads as TGTGCCAGCAGCTTGGAAGGACAGGCTGGGGAGACCCAGTACTTC. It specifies CASSLEGQAGETQYF. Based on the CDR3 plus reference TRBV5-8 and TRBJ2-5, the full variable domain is EAGVTQSPTHLIKTRGQQATLRCSPISGHTSVYWYQQALGLGLQFLLWYDEGEERNRGNFPPRFSGRQFPNYSSELNVNALELEDSALYLCASSLEGQAGETQYFGPGTRLLVL.

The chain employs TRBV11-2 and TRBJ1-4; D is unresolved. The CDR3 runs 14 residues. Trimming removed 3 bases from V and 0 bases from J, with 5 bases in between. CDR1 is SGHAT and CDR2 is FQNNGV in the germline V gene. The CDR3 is CASSFRPTNEKLFF. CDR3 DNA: TGTGCCAGCAGCTTTCGCCCAACTAATGAAAAACTGTTTTTT.

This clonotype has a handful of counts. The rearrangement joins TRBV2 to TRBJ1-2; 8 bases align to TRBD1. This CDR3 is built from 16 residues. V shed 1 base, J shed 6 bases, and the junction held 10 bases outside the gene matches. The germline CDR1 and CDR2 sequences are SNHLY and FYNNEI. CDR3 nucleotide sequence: TGTGCCAGCAGTGAAGAGGCCAGGGGGCGGGGGGATGGCTACACCTTC. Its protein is CASSEEARGRGDGYTF.

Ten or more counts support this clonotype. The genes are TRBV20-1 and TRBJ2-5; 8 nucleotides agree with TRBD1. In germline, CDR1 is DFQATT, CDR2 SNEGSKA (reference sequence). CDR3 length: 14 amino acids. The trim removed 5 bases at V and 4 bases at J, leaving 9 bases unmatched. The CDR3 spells CSAFDTGGRETQYF. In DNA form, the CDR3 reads TGCAGTGCTTTTGATACAGGGGGAAGAGAGACCCAGTACTTC.

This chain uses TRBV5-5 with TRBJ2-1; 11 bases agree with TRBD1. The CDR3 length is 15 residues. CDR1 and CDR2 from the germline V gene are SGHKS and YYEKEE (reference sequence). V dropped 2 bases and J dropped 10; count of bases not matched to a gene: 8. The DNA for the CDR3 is TGTGCCAGCAGCTTAGACCGGAGGACAGGGGGCGAGCAGTTCTTC. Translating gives CASSLDRRTGGEQFF.

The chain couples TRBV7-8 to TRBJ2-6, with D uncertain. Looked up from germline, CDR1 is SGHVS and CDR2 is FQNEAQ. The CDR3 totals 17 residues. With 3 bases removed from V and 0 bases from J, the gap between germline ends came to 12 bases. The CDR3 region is CASSFLTEISGANVLTF. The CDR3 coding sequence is TGTGCCAGCAGCTTCCTAACGGAAATCTCTGGGGCCAACGTCCTGACTTTC.

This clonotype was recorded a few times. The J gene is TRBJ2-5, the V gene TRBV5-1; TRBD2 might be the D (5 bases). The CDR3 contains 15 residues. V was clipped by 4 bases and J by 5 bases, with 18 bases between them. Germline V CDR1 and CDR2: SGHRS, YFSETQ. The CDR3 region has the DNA TGCGCCAGCAGCCTCCGGGTGGACTTTGCGGAGACCCAGTACTTC. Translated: CASSLRVDFAETQYF.

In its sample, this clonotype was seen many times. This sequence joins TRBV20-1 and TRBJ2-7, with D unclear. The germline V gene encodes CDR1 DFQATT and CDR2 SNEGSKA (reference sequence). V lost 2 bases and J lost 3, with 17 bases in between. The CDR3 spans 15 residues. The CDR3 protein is CSARSGLGPIYEQYF. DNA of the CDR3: TGCAGTGCTAGATCCGGGCTGGGTCCCATCTACGAGCAGTACTTC.

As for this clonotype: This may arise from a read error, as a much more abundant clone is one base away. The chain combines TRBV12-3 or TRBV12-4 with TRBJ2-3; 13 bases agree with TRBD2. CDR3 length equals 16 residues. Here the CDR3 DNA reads TGTGGCAGCAGTAACCGACTAGCGGGAGGCCCAGATACGCAGTATTTT. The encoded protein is CGSSNRLAGGPDTQYF.

CDR3 sequence reads: CSVRASAGSEQYF. Written as DNA, the CDR3 is TGCAGTGTTAGGGCTAGCGCAGGATCAGAGCAGTACTTC. The rearrangement joins TRBV20-1 to TRBJ2-7, with a possible D match to TRBD2 (6 bases). The CDR3 is 13 amino acids. Trimming stripped 7 bases from V and 7 bases from J, with 20 bases between. Germline CDR1 and CDR2: DFQATT and SNEGSKA (reference sequence).

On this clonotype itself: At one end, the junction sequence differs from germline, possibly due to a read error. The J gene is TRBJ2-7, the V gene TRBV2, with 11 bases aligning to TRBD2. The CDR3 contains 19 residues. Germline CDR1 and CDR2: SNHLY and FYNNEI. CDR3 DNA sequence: TGTACCAGCAGTTTAGTGGTAGCGGGAGGGCCCTCGAACCTCTACGAGCAGTACTTC. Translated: CTSSLVVAGGPSNLYEQYF.

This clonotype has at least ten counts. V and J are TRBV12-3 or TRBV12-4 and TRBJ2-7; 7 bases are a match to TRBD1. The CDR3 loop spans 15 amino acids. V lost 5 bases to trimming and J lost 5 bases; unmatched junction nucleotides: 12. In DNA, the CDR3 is TGTGCCAGCAGTCAAACGGATACAGGGGTTGACGAGCAGTACTTC. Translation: CASSQTDTGVDEQYF.

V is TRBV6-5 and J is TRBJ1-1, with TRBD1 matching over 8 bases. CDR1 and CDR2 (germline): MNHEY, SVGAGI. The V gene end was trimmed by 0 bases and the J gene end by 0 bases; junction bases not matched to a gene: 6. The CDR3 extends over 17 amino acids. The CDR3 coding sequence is TGTGCCAGCAGTTACTCGAAGGCAGGGGGCCTGAACACTGAAGCTTTCTTT. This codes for CASSYSKAGGLNTEAFF.

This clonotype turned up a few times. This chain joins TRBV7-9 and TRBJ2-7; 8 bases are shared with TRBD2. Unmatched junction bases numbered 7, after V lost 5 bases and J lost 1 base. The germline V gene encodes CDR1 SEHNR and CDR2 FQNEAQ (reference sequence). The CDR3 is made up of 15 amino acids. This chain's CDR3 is CASSPGLAYSYEQYF. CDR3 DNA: TGTGCCAGCAGCCCTGGACTAGCCTATTCCTACGAGCAGTACTTC.

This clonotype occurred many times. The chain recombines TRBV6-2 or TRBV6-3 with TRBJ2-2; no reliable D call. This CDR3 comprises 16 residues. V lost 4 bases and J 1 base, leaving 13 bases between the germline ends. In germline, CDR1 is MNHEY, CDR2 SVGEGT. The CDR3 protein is CASSFRHLMNTGELFF. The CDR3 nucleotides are TGTGCCAGCAGTTTTCGACACCTGATGAACACCGGGGAGCTGTTTTTT.

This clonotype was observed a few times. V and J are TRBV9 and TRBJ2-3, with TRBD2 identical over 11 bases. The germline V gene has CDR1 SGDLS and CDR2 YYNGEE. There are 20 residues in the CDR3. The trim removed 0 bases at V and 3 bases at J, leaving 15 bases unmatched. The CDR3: CASSVESPPSGGPSTDTQYF. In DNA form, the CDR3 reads TGTGCCAGCAGCGTAGAATCTCCGCCTAGCGGGGGGCCTAGTACAGATACGCAGTATTTT.

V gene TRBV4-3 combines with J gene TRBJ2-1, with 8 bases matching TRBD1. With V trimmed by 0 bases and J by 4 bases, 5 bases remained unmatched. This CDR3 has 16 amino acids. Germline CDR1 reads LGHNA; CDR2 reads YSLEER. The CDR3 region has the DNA TGCGCCAGCAGCCAAGATCCGGGACAGGCATACAATGAGCAGTTCTTC. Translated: CASSQDPGQAYNEQFF.

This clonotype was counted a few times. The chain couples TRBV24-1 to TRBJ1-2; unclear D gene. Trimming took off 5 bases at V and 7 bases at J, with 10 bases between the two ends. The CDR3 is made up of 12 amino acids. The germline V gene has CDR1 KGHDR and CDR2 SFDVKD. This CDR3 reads CATSGGSGGYTF. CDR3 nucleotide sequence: TGTGCCACCAGTGGTGGTTCAGGTGGCTACACCTTC.

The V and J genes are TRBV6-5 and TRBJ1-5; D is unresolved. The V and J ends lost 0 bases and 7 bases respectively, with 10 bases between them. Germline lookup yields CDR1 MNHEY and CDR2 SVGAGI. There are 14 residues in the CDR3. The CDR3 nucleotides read TGTGCCAGCAGTTACTCGGCAGGTCGGCAGCCCCAGCATTTT. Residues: CASSYSAGRQPQHF.

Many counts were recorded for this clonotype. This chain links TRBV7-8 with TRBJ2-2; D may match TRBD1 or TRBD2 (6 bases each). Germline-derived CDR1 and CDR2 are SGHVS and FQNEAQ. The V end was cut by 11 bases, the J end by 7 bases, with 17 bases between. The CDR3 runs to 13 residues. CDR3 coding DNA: TGTGCCGTCCGGGGGCTAGCCGGCGGGGAGCTGTTTTTT. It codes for CAVRGLAGGELFF.

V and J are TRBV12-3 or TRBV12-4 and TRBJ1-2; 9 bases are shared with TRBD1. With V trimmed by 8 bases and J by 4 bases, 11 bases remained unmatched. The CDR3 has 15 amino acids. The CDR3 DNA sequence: TGTGCCAGCGGCACGTGGGACAGGGAACCCTATGGCTACACCTTC. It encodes CASGTWDREPYGYTF.

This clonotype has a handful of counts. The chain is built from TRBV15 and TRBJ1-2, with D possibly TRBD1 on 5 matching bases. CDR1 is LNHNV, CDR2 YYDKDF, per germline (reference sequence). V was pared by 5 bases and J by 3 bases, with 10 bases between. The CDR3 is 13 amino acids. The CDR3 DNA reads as TGTGCCACCAGCCTTCAGGGAGACTATGGCTACACCTTC. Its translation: CATSLQGDYGYTF. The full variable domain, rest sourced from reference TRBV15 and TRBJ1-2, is DAMVIQNPRYQVTQFGKPVTLSCSQTLNHNVMYWYQQKSSQAPKLLFHYYDKDFNNEADTPDNFQSRRPNTSFCFLDIRSPGLGDTAMYLCATSLQGDYGYTFGSGTRLTVV.

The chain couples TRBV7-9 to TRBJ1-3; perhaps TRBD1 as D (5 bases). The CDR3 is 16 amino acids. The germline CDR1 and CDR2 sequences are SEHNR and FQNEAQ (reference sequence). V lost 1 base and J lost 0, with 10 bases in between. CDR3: CASSLEGASSGNTIYF. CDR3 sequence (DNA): TGTGCCAGCAGCTTAGAAGGGGCCAGCTCTGGAAACACCATATATTTT.